Listed below are T cell receptor beta chains from one sample, sequenced in a study of blood T cells in healthy people across ages. TCRdb analysed the 5' RACE reads with MiXCR anew, one entry per CDR3 protein. The profile shows 1.5 million to 2 million distinct CDR3 sequences, about 50% of them singletons. Source material: blood. These receptors were obtained from a woman in her thirties or forties in good health. CDR3s include the opening cysteine and the closing phenylalanine or tryptophan. A D gene is named only where the DNA matches it firmly. Size is omitted from some rows. Given values are once, few, many or a class for expanded clones.

d_call	clone_size	j_call	v_call	cdr3_aa	cdr3_nt
-	-	TRBJ2-5	TRBV19	CASSIGSRETQYF	TGTGCCAGTAGTATCGGCTCTCGAGAGACCCAGTACTTC
TRBD2	many	TRBJ2-1	TRBV7-2	CASSRRISGGAGNEQFF	TGTGCCAGCAGCCGCCGAATTAGCGGGGGGGCCGGCAATGAGCAGTTCTTC
-	-	TRBJ1-2	TRBV13	CASSLAGYSDYTF	TGTGCCAGCAGCTTAGCGGGGTATAGTGACTACACCTTC
TRBD2	-	TRBJ2-1	TRBV7-7	CASSPLAGGGPYNEQFF	TGTGCTAGCAGCCCTTTAGCGGGGGGGGGACCCTACAATGAGCAGTTCTTC
-	-	TRBJ2-2	TRBV12-3/TRBV12-4	CASNPAFTGELFF	TGTGCCAGCAACCCCGCTTTTACCGGGGAGCTGTTTTTT
-	-	TRBJ2-3	TRBV20-1	CSTRGTGFGTDTQYF	TGCAGTACACGCGGCACAGGGTTTGGCACAGATACGCAGTATTTT
-	-	TRBJ2-7	TRBV28	CASSFMAYEQYF	TGTGCCAGCAGTTTCATGGCCTACGAGCAGTACTTC
-	-	TRBJ2-1	TRBV28	CASSWDRSIYNEQFF	TGTGCCAGCAGTTGGGACCGTAGCATCTACAATGAGCAGTTCTTC
-	few	TRBJ2-5	TRBV29-1	CSASLRAGETQYF	TGCAGCGCCTCATTGAGGGCGGGGGAGACCCAGTACTTC
-	few	TRBJ1-6	TRBV7-3	CASSLGNIGSPLHF	TGTGCCAGCAGCTTGGGCAATATCGGTTCACCCCTCCACTTT
TRBD1	-	TRBJ2-3	TRBV4-1	CASSQEGQGVLDTQYF	TGCGCCAGCAGCCAAGAGGGACAGGGGGTTTTAGATACGCAGTATTTT
-	-	TRBJ2-3	TRBV7-7	CASSLGRGAAETQYF	TGTGCTAGCAGCTTAGGACGGGGGGCGGCAGAGACGCAGTATTTT
-	-	TRBJ1-2	TRBV20-1	CSASGADCGYTF	TGCAGTGCTAGTGGTGCGGACTGTGGCTACACCTTC
-	-	TRBJ2-7	TRBV4-3	CASSQDTGSSYNEQYF	TGCGCCAGCAGCCAAGACACAGGGAGCTCCTACAATGAGCAGTACTTC
TRBD1	few	TRBJ1-1	TRBV6-5	CASRGQGAGDTEAFF	TGTGCCAGCAGGGGACAGGGGGCAGGGGACACTGAAGCTTTCTTT
-	few	TRBJ1-5	TRBV9	CASSVVGTHNQPQHF	TGTGCCAGCAGCGTAGTGGGTACACACAATCAGCCCCAGCATTTT